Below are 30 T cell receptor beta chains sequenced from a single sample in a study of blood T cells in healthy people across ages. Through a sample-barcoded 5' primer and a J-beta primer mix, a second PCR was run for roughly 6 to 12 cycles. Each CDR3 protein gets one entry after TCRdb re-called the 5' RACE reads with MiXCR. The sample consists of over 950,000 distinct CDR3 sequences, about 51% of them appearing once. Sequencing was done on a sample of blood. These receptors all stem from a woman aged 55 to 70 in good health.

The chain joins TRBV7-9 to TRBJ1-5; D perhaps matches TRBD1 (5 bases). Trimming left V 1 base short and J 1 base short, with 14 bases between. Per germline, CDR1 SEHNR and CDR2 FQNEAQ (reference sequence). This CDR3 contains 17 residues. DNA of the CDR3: TGTGCCAGCAGCTTAGGTTTGGGGACCCTCAGCAATCAGCCCCAGCATTTT. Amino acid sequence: CASSLGLGTLSNQPQHF.

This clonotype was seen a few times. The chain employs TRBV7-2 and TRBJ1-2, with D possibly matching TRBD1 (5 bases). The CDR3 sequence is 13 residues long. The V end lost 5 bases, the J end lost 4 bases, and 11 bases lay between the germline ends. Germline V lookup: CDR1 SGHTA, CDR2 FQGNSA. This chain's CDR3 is CASSTHQGYGYTF. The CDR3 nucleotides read TGTGCCAGCAGCACCCACCAGGGCTATGGCTACACCTTC.

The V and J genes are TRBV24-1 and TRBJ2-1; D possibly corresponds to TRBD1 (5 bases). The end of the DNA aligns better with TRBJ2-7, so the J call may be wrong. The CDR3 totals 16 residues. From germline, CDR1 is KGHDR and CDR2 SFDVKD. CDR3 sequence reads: CATLPRASRGDNEQYF. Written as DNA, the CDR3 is TGTGCCACTCTACCCCGGGCGTCTAGGGGTGACAATGAGCAGTACTTC.

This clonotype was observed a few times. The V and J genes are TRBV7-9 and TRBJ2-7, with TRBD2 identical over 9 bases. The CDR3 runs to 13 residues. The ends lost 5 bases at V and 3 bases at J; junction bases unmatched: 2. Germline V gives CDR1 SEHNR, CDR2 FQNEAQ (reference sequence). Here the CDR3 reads CASSDSGSYEQYF. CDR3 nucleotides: TGTGCCAGCAGCGATAGCGGGAGCTACGAGCAGTACTTC. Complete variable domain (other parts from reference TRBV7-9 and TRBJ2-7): DTGVSQNPRHKITKRGQNVTFRCDPISEHNRLYWYRQTLGQGPEFLTYFQNEAQLEKSRLLSDRFSAERPKGSFSTLEIQRTEQGDSAMYLCASSDSGSYEQYFGPGTRLTVT.

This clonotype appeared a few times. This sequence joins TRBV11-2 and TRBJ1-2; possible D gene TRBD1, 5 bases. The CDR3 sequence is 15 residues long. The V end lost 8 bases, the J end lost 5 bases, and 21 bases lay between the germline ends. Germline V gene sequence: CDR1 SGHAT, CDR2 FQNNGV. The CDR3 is CASRQPGSRGYGYTF. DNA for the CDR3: TGTGCCAGCCGCCAACCGGGCAGTAGGGGTTATGGCTACACCTTC.

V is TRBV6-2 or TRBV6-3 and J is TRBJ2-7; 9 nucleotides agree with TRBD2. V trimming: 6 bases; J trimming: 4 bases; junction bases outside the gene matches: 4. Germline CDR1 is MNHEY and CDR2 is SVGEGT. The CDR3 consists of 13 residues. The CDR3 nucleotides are TGTGCCAGCAGCCGGACTAGCGTATACGAGCAGTACTTC. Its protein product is CASSRTSVYEQYF.

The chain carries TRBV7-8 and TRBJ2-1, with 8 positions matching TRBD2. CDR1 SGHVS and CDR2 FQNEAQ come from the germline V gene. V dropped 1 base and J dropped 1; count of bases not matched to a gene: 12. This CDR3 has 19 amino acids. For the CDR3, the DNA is TGTGCCAGCAGCTTAGATTTGTGGCGGGCGGGAGGATCCTACAATGAGCAGTTCTTC. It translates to CASSLDLWRAGGSYNEQFF.

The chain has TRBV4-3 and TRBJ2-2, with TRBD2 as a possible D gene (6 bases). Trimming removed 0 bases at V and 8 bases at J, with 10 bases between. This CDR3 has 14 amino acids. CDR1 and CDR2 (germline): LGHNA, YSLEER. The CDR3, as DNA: TGCGCCAGCAGCCAAGAGAGTGCGGGGGGGGAGCTGTTTTTT. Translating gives CASSQESAGGELFF.

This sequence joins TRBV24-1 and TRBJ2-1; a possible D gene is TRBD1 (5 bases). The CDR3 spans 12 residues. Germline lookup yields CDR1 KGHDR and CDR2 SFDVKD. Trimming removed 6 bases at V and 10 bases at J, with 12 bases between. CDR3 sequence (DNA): TGTGCCACCAGTTATGGGAACAGGGAGCAGTTCTTC. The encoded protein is CATSYGNREQFF.

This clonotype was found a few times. The CDR3 DNA reads TGCAGCGTTGTTCGACCAGAATATGGCAGGGGTCGCCCTCCCTACAATGAGCAGTTCTTC. Protein product: CSVVRPEYGRGRPPYNEQFF. This chain joins TRBV29-1 and TRBJ2-1; D may be TRBD1 (6 bases). Germline V lookup: CDR1 SQVTM, CDR2 ANQGSEA. CDR3 length equals 20 residues. V was pared by 4 bases and J by 2 bases, with 30 bases between.

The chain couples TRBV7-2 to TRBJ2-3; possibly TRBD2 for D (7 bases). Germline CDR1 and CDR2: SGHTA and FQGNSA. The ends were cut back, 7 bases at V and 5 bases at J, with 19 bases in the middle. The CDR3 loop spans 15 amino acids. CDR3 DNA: TGTGCCAGCACCTTGGTGCGGGGGCGAAAAGATACGCAGTATTTT. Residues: CASTLVRGRKDTQYF.

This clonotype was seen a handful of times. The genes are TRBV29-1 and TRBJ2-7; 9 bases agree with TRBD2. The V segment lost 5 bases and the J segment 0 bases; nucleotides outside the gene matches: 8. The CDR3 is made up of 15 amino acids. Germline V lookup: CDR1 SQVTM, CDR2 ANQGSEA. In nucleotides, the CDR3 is TGCAGCGTTCAAGGGGGGCGGGAGGGCTCCTACGAGCAGTACTTC. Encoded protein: CSVQGGREGSYEQYF.

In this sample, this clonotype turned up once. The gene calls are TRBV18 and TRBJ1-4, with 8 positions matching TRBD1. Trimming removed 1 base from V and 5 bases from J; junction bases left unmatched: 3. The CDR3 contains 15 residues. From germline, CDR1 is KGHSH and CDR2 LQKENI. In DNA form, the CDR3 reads TGTGCCAGCTCACCACAGACAGGGGAGAATGAAAAACTGTTTTTT. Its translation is CASSPQTGENEKLFF.

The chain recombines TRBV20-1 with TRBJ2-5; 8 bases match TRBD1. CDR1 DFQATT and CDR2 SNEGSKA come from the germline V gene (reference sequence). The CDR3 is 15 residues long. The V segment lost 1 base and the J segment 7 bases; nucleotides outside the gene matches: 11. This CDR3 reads CSARGRAGGYATQYF. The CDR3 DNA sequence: TGCAGTGCTAGAGGTCGGGCAGGGGGCTATGCGACCCAGTACTTC.

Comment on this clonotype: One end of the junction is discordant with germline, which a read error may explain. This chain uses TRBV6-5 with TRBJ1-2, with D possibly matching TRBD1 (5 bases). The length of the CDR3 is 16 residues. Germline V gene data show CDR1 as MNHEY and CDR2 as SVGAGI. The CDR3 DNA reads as TGTGCCAGCAGTTACTTTCCACAGGAACCTAACTATGGCTGCACCTTC. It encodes CASSYFPQEPNYGCTF.

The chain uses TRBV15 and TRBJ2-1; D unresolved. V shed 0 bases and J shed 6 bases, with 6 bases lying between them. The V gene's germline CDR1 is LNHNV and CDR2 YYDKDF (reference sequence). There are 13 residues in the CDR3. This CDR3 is CATSRDRSNEQFF. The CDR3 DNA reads TGTGCCACCAGCAGAGATCGCTCCAATGAGCAGTTCTTC.

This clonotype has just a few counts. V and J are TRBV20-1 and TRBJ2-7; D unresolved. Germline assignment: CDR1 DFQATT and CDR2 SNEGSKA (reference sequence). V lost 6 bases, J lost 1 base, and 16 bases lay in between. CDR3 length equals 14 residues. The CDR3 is CSATTGGYSYEQYF. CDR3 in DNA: TGCAGTGCCACTACGGGCGGTTATTCCTACGAGCAGTACTTC.

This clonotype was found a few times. The CDR3 here is CASSLRLAANTQYF. DNA for the CDR3: TGTGCCAGCAGCCTCCGACTAGCGGCTAATACGCAGTATTTT. The chain employs TRBV3-1 and TRBJ2-3; TRBD2 aligns across 9 bases. After removal of 4 bases from V and 7 bases from J, the junction contained 6 bases not matched to a gene. The CDR3 is made up of 14 amino acids. CDR1 and CDR2 from the germline V gene are LGHDT and YNNKEL (reference sequence).

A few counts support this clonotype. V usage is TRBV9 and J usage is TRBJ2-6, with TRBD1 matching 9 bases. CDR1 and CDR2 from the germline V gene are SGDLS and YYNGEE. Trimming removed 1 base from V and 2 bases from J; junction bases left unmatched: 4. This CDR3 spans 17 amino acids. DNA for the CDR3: TGTGCCAGCAGCGTAACAGGGGGCAGGACTGGGGCCAACGTCCTGACTTTC. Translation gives CASSVTGGRTGANVLTF.

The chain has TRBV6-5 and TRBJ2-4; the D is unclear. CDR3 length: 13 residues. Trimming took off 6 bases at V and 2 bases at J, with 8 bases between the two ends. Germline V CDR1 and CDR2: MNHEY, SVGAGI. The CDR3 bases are TGTGCCAGCAGCAGTATTCCCAAAAACATTCAGTACTTC. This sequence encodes CASSSIPKNIQYF.

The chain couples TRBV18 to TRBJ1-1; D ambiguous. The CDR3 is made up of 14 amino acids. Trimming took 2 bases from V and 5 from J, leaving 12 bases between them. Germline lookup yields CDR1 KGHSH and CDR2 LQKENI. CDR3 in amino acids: CASSPGGGRTEAFF. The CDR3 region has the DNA TGTGCCAGCTCACCAGGAGGTGGAAGGACTGAAGCTTTCTTT. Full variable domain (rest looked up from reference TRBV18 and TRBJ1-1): NAGVMQNPRHLVRRRGQEARLRCSPMKGHSHVYWYRQLPEEGLKFMVYLQKENIIDESGMPKERFSAEFPKEGPSILRIQQVVRGDSAAYFCASSPGGGRTEAFFGQGTRLTVV.

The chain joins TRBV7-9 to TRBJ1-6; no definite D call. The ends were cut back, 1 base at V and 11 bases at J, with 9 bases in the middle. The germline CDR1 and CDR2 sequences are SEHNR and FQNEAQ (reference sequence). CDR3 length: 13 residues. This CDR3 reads CASSLEGPAPLHF. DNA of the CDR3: TGTGCCAGCAGCTTAGAGGGCCCAGCACCCCTCCACTTT.

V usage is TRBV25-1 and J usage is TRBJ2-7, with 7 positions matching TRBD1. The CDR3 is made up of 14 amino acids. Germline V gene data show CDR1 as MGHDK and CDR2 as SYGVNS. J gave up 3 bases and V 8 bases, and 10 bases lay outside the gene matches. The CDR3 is CASGPGTALYEQYF. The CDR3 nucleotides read TGTGCCAGCGGACCCGGGACAGCTCTCTACGAGCAGTACTTC.

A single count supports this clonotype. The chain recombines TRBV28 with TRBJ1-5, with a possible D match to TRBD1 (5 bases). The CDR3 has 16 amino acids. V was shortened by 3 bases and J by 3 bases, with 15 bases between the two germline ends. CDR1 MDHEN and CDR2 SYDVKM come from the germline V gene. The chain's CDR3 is CASSFRRGRTNQPQHF. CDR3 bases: TGTGCCAGCAGTTTTAGGAGGGGCAGAACCAATCAGCCCCAGCATTTT.

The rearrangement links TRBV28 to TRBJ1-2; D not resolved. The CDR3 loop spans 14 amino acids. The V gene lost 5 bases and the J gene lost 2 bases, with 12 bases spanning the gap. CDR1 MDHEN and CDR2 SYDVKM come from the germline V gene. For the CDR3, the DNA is TGTGCCAGCAGTGTACGACCCGGGAACTATGGCTACACCTTC. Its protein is CASSVRPGNYGYTF.

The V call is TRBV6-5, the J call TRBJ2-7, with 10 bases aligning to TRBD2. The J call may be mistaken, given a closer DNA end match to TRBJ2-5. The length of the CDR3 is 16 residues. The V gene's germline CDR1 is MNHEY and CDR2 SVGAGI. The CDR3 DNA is TGTGCCAGCAGTTACTCGAAACCTAGCGGGAGCGGGACCCAGTACTTC. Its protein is CASSYSKPSGSGTQYF.

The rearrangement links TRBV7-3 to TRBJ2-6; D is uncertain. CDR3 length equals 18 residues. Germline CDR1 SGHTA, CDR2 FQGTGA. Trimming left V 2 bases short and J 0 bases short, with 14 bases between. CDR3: CASSLSPPFGSGANVLTF. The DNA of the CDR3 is TGTGCCAGCAGCTTATCCCCCCCTTTCGGCTCTGGGGCCAACGTCCTGACTTTC.

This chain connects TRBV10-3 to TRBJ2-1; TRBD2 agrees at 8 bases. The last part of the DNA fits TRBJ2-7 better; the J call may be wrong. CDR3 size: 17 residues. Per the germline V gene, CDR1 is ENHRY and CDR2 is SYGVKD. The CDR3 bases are TGTGCCATCAGTGTCCAGATTGGGACGGGAGGGTACAATGAGCAGTACTTC. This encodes CAISVQIGTGGYNEQYF.

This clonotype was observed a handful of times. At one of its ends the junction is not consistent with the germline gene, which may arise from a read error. This CDR3 is CASNRIPRPTGGELFF. The CDR3 DNA reads as TGCGCAAGCAACAGGATTCCTCGACCAACGGGCGGGGAGCTGTTTTTT. The chain uses TRBV4-1 and TRBJ2-2; D might be TRBD1 (5 bases). There are 16 residues in the CDR3. CDR1 is MGHRA, CDR2 YSYEKL, per germline.

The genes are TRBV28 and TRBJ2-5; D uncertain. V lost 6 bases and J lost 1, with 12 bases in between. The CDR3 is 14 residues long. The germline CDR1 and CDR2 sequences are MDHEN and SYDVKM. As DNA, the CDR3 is TGTGCCAGCAGACGGGTGGGCTTCCAAGAGACCCAGTACTTC. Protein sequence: CASRRVGFQETQYF.